This passage covers 14 T cell receptor beta chains from one sample sequenced in a study of technical replicates of blood from a handful of donors (dated by TCRdb to 2016 to 2017). Receptor amplification or capture employed the immunoSEQ multiplex PCR assay. TCRdb took this table from immuneACCESS and kept in-frame rearrangements with V and J called. Such tables lack part of the clones; where checked against another copy, unresolved V genes explain under half of the gap, and the rest is unexplained. Here the sample has 85,000 to 90,000 clones; around 92% occur a single time. The ten biggest clones cover 0.2% to 0.3% of the sample. The sequenced sample was T cells isolated from PBMCs. These TCRs come from a human donor in good health.

DNA for the CDR3: TGTGCCAGCAGTTTATGGGGGACTAGCTCCTACAATGAGCAGTTCTTC. Translation gives CASSLWGTSSYNEQFF. The V gene is TRBV27, the J gene TRBJ2-1; 8 nucleotides line up with TRBD2. Germline assignment: CDR1 MNHEY and CDR2 SMNVEV (reference sequence). With V trimmed by 1 base and J by 0 bases, 2 bases remained unmatched. CDR3 length equals 16 residues.

CDR3 residues: CASSFFLEPPSYEQYF. CDR3 in DNA: TGTGCCAGCAGCTTCTTCCTAGAGCCCCCCTCTTACGAGCAGTACTTC. The rearrangement links TRBV11-2 to TRBJ2-7; unclear D gene. This CDR3 is built from 16 residues. V was pared by 3 bases and J by 4 bases, with 19 bases between. Per the germline V gene, CDR1 is SGHAT and CDR2 is FQNNGV.

This sequence joins TRBV7-8 and TRBJ1-1, with 8 bases fitting TRBD1. The ends lost 1 base at V and 4 bases at J; junction bases unmatched: 2. Germline CDR1 and CDR2: SGHVS and FQNEAQ. CDR3 length equals 14 residues. The DNA of the CDR3 is TGTGCCAGCAGCTTAGGACAGGGGTTCACTGAAGCTTTCTTT. Amino acids: CASSLGQGFTEAFF. Variable domain in full (rest from reference TRBV7-8 and TRBJ1-1): GAGVSQSPRYKVAKRGQDVALRCDPISGHVSLFWYQQALGQGPEFLTYFQNEAQLDKSGLPSDRFFAERPEGSVSTLKIQRTQQEDSAVYLCASSLGQGFTEAFFGQGTRLTVV.

The chain recombines TRBV10-3 with TRBJ2-1; 9 nucleotides align to TRBD1. V gave up 3 bases and J gave up 7 bases; unmatched junction bases: 7. The CDR3 length is 15 residues. Germline-derived CDR1 and CDR2 are ENHRY and SYGVKD. The CDR3 DNA follows: TGTGCCATCAGTGATAAGGGACAGGGTTTGAATGAGCAGTTCTTC. Protein: CAISDKGQGLNEQFF.

In its sample, this clone was seen a few times. The rearrangement links TRBV19 to TRBJ1-2; 9 nucleotides line up with TRBD1. Per the germline V gene, CDR1 is LNHDA and CDR2 is SQIVND (reference sequence). J gave up 8 bases and V 6 bases, and 7 bases lay outside the gene matches. The CDR3 has 13 amino acids. DNA for the CDR3: TGTGCCAGTAGCCCGGGACAGGGTAAAGGCTACACCTTC. Translating gives CASSPGQGKGYTF.

V usage is TRBV15 and J usage is TRBJ1-2; D not certain. CDR3 size: 15 residues. Germline V lookup: CDR1 LNHNV, CDR2 YYDKDF (reference sequence). V was pared by 5 bases and J by 4 bases, with 17 bases between. The CDR3 DNA reads TGTGCCACCAGCGTAACGACTTCACCGTTCTATGGCTACACCTTC. Translated, it gives CATSVTTSPFYGYTF.

The V and J genes are TRBV15 and TRBJ2-1, with 7 bases matching TRBD2. The ends lost 3 bases at V and 5 bases at J; junction bases unmatched: 4. CDR1 and CDR2 from the germline V gene are LNHNV and YYDKDF (reference sequence). The CDR3 loop spans 14 amino acids. CDR3 residues: CATSRGAGHNEQFF. The CDR3 coding sequence is TGTGCCACCAGCAGGGGAGCGGGGCACAATGAGCAGTTCTTC.

V usage is TRBV19 and J usage is TRBJ2-7, with no clear D. The CDR3 is 14 residues long. V was clipped by 1 base and J by 3 bases, with 10 bases between them. CDR1 LNHDA and CDR2 SQIVND come from the germline V gene (reference sequence). The CDR3 DNA follows: TGTGCCAGTAGTATAGTTGGTACGGGCTACGAGCAGTACTTC. The encoded protein is CASSIVGTGYEQYF. Filled out from reference TRBV19 and TRBJ2-7, the complete variable domain reads DGGITQSPKYLFRKEGQNVTLSCEQNLNHDAMYWYRQDPGQGLRLIYYSQIVNDFQKGDIAEGYSVSREKKESFPLTVTSAQKNPTAFYLCASSIVGTGYEQYFGPGTRLTVT.

This chain connects TRBV6-4 to TRBJ2-7; no clear D gene. CDR1 and CDR2 from the germline V gene are MRHNA and SNTAGT. The CDR3 has 15 amino acids. Trimming removed 5 bases from V and 2 bases from J, with 16 bases in between. The CDR3 reads CASSRNPSATYEQYF. CDR3 sequence (DNA): TGTGCCAGCAGTCGGAACCCGAGCGCAACCTACGAGCAGTACTTC.

The sample holds a few counts of this clone. This sequence joins TRBV5-1 and TRBJ1-5, with D possibly being TRBD1 (5 bases). V lost 0 bases, J lost 5 bases, and 6 bases lay in between. This CDR3 is built from 13 residues. CDR1 SGHRS and CDR2 YFSETQ come from the germline V gene. The CDR3 nucleotides read TGCGCCAGCAGCTTGGAGGGGTATCAGCCCCAGCATTTT. It translates to CASSLEGYQPQHF.

This chain joins TRBV7-9 and TRBJ1-6; D is unclear. This CDR3 is 14 amino acids long. Trimming shortened V by 8 bases and J by 7 bases, and 15 bases separated the two germline ends. CDR1 and CDR2 (germline): SEHNR, FQNEAQ (reference sequence). The chain's CDR3 is CASREGTANSPLHF. CDR3 DNA sequence: TGTGCCAGCCGGGAAGGCACAGCGAATTCACCCCTCCACTTT.

CDR3 bases: TGTGCCAGCAGTTTATCGGTGCCAGCGGGAGTCCCGACATATCTCCGGGAGCAGTTCTTC. Residues: CASSLSVPAGVPTYLREQFF. The rearrangement links TRBV27 to TRBJ2-1; 8 positions agree with TRBD2. V was clipped by 0 bases and J by 10 bases; unmatched bases: 23. This CDR3 is 20 amino acids long. From germline, CDR1 is MNHEY and CDR2 SMNVEV (reference sequence).

This clone was detected once. This chain joins TRBV5-1 and TRBJ2-7; 9 nucleotides align to TRBD2. Germline V gene lookup returns CDR1 SGHRS and CDR2 YFSETQ. With V trimmed by 4 bases and J by 3 bases, 8 bases remained unmatched. This CDR3 spans 15 amino acids. The CDR3 protein is CASSLSSGVSYEQYF. In DNA form, the CDR3 reads TGCGCCAGCAGCCTATCTAGCGGGGTCAGCTACGAGCAGTACTTC.

J is TRBJ2-1 and V is TRBV7-9; TRBD2 matches at 7 bases. Trimming took 4 bases from V and 6 from J; bases not matched to a gene: 9. Germline V gene lookup returns CDR1 SEHNR and CDR2 FQNEAQ (reference sequence). There are 15 residues in the CDR3. CDR3: CASSSQRGRANEQFF. Written as DNA, the CDR3 is TGTGCCAGCAGCTCCCAGCGGGGCCGGGCCAATGAGCAGTTCTTC.